These 32 T cell receptor beta chains were sequenced from one sample in a study of T cells in Graves' hyperthyroidism and ophthalmopathy. RNA transcripts provided the source from which TCR beta CDR3 regions were amplified. The primer set for the first-round RT-PCR of the TCR CDR3 was HTBI. TCRdb analysed the multiplex PCR reads with MiXCR anew, one entry per CDR3 protein. The sample contains 500,000 to 750,000 distinct CDR3 sequences, about half of which appear only once. The sample was peripheral blood or thyroid tissue (not recorded which). These receptors were taken from a woman aged 18 to 35 with Graves' hyperthyroidism.

Of note for this clonotype: A much bigger clone sits one base away, suggesting this may be a read error. The CDR3 end shows no conserved phenylalanine or tryptophan, and so a read error is likely. The chain links TRBV6-5 to TRBJ2-7; tentative D call: TRBD2 (6 bases). Between the trimmed V and J ends, which lost 0 bases and 3 bases, there was a span of 9 bases. The CDR3 contains 14 residues. CDR1 is MNHEY and CDR2 is SVGAGI in the germline V gene. The CDR3 is CASSYSGGRYEQYL. CDR3 DNA: TGTGCCAGCAGTTACTCGGGGGGACGCTACGAGCAGTACCTC.

This clonotype occurred a few times. This CDR3 is CASSSLAGADTGELFF. The DNA for the CDR3 is TGCGCCAGCAGCTCCCTAGCGGGAGCGGATACCGGGGAGCTGTTTTTT. The rearrangement uses TRBV5-1 and TRBJ2-2; TRBD2 aligns across 10 bases. This CDR3 has 16 residues. With V trimmed by 3 bases and J by 5 bases, 7 bases remained unmatched. Germline lookup yields CDR1 SGHRS and CDR2 YFSETQ. Full variable domain (outside the CDR3, taken from reference TRBV5-1 and TRBJ2-2): KAGVTQTPRYLIKTRGQQVTLSCSPISGHRSVSWYQQTPGQGLQFLFEYFSETQRNKGNFPGRFSGRQFSNSRSEMNVSTLELGDSALYLCASSSLAGADTGELFFGEGSRLTVL.

This clonotype was seen only a few times. The chain has TRBV29-1 and TRBJ2-3, with D perhaps matching TRBD2 (6 bases). Germline V gene sequence: CDR1 SQVTM, CDR2 ANQGSEA. The CDR3 covers 13 residues. Trimming pared 5 bases from V and 1 base from J, leaving 10 bases between. The DNA of the CDR3 is TGCAGCGTTTCTGGCGGGGGCACAGATACGCAGTATTTT. It yields the protein CSVSGGGTDTQYF.

The chain is built from TRBV10-3 and TRBJ2-7; 8 nucleotides match TRBD1. The V gene's germline CDR1 is ENHRY and CDR2 SYGVKD. The CDR3 loop spans 15 amino acids. The trim removed 4 bases at V and 3 bases at J, leaving 8 bases unmatched. CDR3 residues: CAISAEQGGYYEQYF. The CDR3 region has the DNA TGTGCCATCAGTGCCGAACAGGGGGGTTACTACGAGCAGTACTTC.

This chain connects TRBV7-9 to TRBJ1-1; TRBD1 might be the D (6 bases). This CDR3 contains 11 residues. Trimming took off 5 bases at V and 10 bases at J, with 11 bases between the two ends. Germline V lookup: CDR1 SEHNR, CDR2 FQNEAQ (reference sequence). The CDR3 DNA sequence: TGTGCCAGCAGCACTAGGGGGGTAGCTTTCTTT. Its translation is CASSTRGVAFF. The variable domain in full, with the rest retrieved from reference TRBV7-9 and TRBJ1-1, is DTGVSQNPRHKITKRGQNVTFRCDPISEHNRLYWYRQTLGQGPEFLTYFQNEAQLEKSRLLSDRFSAERPKGSFSTLEIQRTEQGDSAMYLCASSTRGVAFFGQGTRLTVV.

Worth noting for this clonotype: A clone one base away is much larger, so this may be a read error. The V and J genes are TRBV6-2 or TRBV6-3 and TRBJ1-5, with a tentative D call TRBD1 (6 bases). From germline, CDR1 is MNHEY and CDR2 SVGEGT. This CDR3 is 16 amino acids long. CDR3 coding DNA: TGTGCCAGCATTTACCCCCTGTACAGGGTCGGTCAGCCCCAGCATTTT. Translation gives CASIYPLYRVGQPQHF.

This clonotype was counted ten times or more. The chain employs TRBV29-1 and TRBJ2-7, with D possibly TRBD2 on 6 matching bases. V shed 2 bases and J shed 3 bases, with 14 bases lying between them. The CDR3 sequence is 14 residues long. Germline-derived CDR1 and CDR2 are SQVTM and ANQGSEA. Here the CDR3 DNA reads TGCAGCGTTGAACGTCCCGGGGGTGGCTACGAGCAGTACTTC. Translation: CSVERPGGGYEQYF.

The rearrangement links TRBV6-1 to TRBJ2-2; D may be TRBD1 (6 bases). V dropped 5 bases and J dropped 6 bases, with 13 bases sitting between them. The CDR3 contains 14 residues. Germline V gene data show CDR1 as MNHNS and CDR2 as SASEGT. The CDR3 DNA follows: TGTGCCAGCAGTTACGACAGGTGGCCCGGGGAGCTGTTTTTT. This encodes CASSYDRWPGELFF.

Note on this clonotype: A much larger clone differs by one base, so this may be a read error. This likely comes from a read error, as the CDR3 has no conserved phenylalanine or tryptophan at its end. This rearrangement joins TRBV2 to TRBJ2-7, with 11 positions matching TRBD2. CDR1 and CDR2 (germline): SNHLY, FYNNEI. Unmatched junction bases numbered 4, after V lost 7 bases and J lost 2 bases. The CDR3 spans 14 residues. The CDR3 DNA sequence: TGTGCCAGCACCGGGACTAGCGGCACCTACGAGCAGTACCTC. Translating it yields CASTGTSGTYEQYL.

V and J are TRBV14 and TRBJ1-1; unclear D gene. CDR1 is SGHDN and CDR2 is FVKESK in the germline V gene. Trimming removed 0 bases from V and 4 bases from J, with 6 bases in between. The CDR3 totals 13 residues. CDR3 coding DNA: TGTGCCAGCAGCCAAGAGTGGGGCACTGAAGCTTTCTTT. This translates into CASSQEWGTEAFF.

This clonotype was counted ten times or more. This rearrangement joins TRBV24-1 to TRBJ2-2, with TRBD1 matching over 8 bases. The CDR3 spans 15 residues. Germline trimming cut 4 bases from V and 7 bases from J; bases unmatched to any gene: 7. Looked up from germline, CDR1 is KGHDR and CDR2 is SFDVKD. The CDR3 region has the DNA TGTGCCACCAGTGAATCGGACAGGGCCGGCGGGGAGCTGTTTTTT. It codes for CATSESDRAGGELFF.

The V gene is TRBV29-1, the J gene TRBJ2-7, with 10 bases lining up with TRBD2. J gave up 5 bases and V 6 bases, and 13 bases lay outside the gene matches. The CDR3 runs 15 residues. Germline V CDR1 and CDR2: SQVTM, ANQGSEA. This CDR3 is CSVSGLAGEPNEQYF. The CDR3 nucleotides read TGCAGCGTGAGTGGGCTAGCGGGAGAGCCCAACGAGCAGTACTTC.

This clonotype was observed at least ten times. This sequence joins TRBV6-5 and TRBJ1-6; D remains ambiguous. Trimming took off 0 bases at V and 7 bases at J, with 4 bases between the two ends. Germline V gene sequence: CDR1 MNHEY, CDR2 SVGAGI. There are 13 residues in the CDR3. The CDR3 sequence: CASSYSTNSPLHF. The CDR3 DNA reads TGTGCCAGCAGTTACTCGACGAATTCACCCCTCCACTTT.

Regarding this clonotype: Since no conserved phenylalanine or tryptophan closes the CDR3, a read error is the likely cause. The J gene is TRBJ1-5, the V gene TRBV10-1, with TRBD1 as a possible D gene (5 bases). CDR1 is WNHNN, CDR2 SYGVQD, per germline (reference sequence). V dropped 4 bases and J dropped 6 bases, with 10 bases sitting between them. CDR3 size: 13 residues. CDR3 DNA sequence: TGCGCCAGCAGTGGGGGGGGAACTCAGCCCCAGCATCTT. Translating it yields CASSGGGTQPQHL.

The table lists this clonotype with a count of one. The rearrangement joins TRBV7-2 to TRBJ2-7; 8 nucleotides agree with TRBD2. CDR3 size: 13 residues. With 6 bases clipped from V and 5 bases from J, the junction kept 6 bases outside the gene matches. Germline-derived CDR1 and CDR2 are SGHTA and FQGNSA. The CDR3 DNA reads as TGTGCCAGCAGTTTCATCGGGGGGGACGAGCAGTACTTC. Protein sequence: CASSFIGGDEQYF.

This clonotype was seen a single time. This chain uses TRBV29-1 with TRBJ2-7; 10 nucleotides line up with TRBD1. Germline CDR1 SQVTM, CDR2 ANQGSEA. The CDR3 length is 15 residues. V trimming: 8 bases; J trimming: 4 bases; junction bases outside the gene matches: 14. CDR3 in amino acids: CSSLPPGTGEYEQYF. The CDR3 DNA sequence: TGCAGCTCCCTCCCACCTGGGACAGGGGAATACGAGCAGTACTTC.

This clonotype has ten or more counts. The V gene is TRBV19, the J gene TRBJ1-5, with 8 positions matching TRBD1. This CDR3 spans 17 amino acids. Germline assignment: CDR1 LNHDA and CDR2 SQIVND (reference sequence). V shed 5 bases and J 4 bases; nucleotides not matched to a gene: 13. CDR3 nucleotide sequence: TGTGCCAGTAGTCCCCAACCGGGACAGGTGTCGAATCAGCCCCAGCATTTT. Protein sequence: CASSPQPGQVSNQPQHF.

The rearrangement links TRBV4-1 to TRBJ1-2, with TRBD1 matching 7 bases. V lost 5 bases to trimming and J lost 6 bases; unmatched junction nucleotides: 12. Germline V lookup: CDR1 MGHRA, CDR2 YSYEKL. The CDR3 consists of 15 residues. CDR3 amino acids: CASSSRQGQLDGYTF. The CDR3 DNA reads TGCGCCAGCAGCTCCCGACAGGGACAATTGGATGGCTACACCTTC.

V and J are TRBV2 and TRBJ1-6; D call uncertain. Germline values: CDR1 SNHLY, CDR2 FYNNEI. The CDR3 totals 16 residues. With 6 bases removed from V and 5 bases from J, the gap between germline ends came to 17 bases. In DNA, the CDR3 is TGTGCCAGCAGAGGAGGGTCCACTGGAGATAATTCACCCCTCCACTTT. It is translated as CASRGGSTGDNSPLHF.

The V and J genes are TRBV29-1 and TRBJ2-5; weak D call: TRBD1 (6 bases). The CDR3 runs 13 residues. Germline values: CDR1 SQVTM, CDR2 ANQGSEA. V lost 8 bases, J lost 4 bases, and 17 bases lay in between. As DNA, the CDR3 is TGCAGCAGCTCACAGGGAGATGGAGAGACCCAGTACTTC. Encoded protein: CSSSQGDGETQYF.

The table lists this clonotype with many counts. V and J are TRBV4-1 and TRBJ1-4; the D gene is possibly TRBD1 (5 bases). The CDR3 contains 16 residues. V gave up 4 bases and J gave up 7 bases, with 19 bases separating them. CDR1 MGHRA and CDR2 YSYEKL come from the germline V gene. CDR3 bases: TGCGCCAGCAGCCGTGCATTTTGGGTGCAGGGTGAAAAACTGTTTTTT. The encoded protein is CASSRAFWVQGEKLFF.

Note on this clonotype: A much larger clonotype is one base distant, so this may be a read error. The rearrangement uses TRBV5-1 and TRBJ1-2; D is possibly TRBD1 (6 bases). Germline CDR1 and CDR2: SGHRS and YFSETQ. The CDR3 totals 13 residues. V lost 4 bases, J lost 4 bases, and 11 bases lay in between. The CDR3 loop reads CASSKDRFYGYTF. For the CDR3, the DNA is TGCGCCAGCAGCAAGGACAGATTCTATGGCTACACCTTC.

J is TRBJ2-5 and V is TRBV7-9; D possibly corresponds to TRBD2 (6 bases). Trimming took off 7 bases at V and 1 base at J, with 16 bases between the two ends. The CDR3 has 15 amino acids. Germline lookup yields CDR1 SEHNR and CDR2 FQNEAQ (reference sequence). Here the CDR3 DNA reads TGTGCCAGCACATTCGTCGGAGGGGTCCAAGAGACCCAGTACTTC. Residues: CASTFVGGVQETQYF.

V usage is TRBV7-2 and J usage is TRBJ1-1; unclear D gene. The germline V and J ends were trimmed by 1 base and 7 bases, with 13 bases remaining between them. CDR1 is SGHTA, CDR2 FQGNSA, per germline. The CDR3 is 14 amino acids. CDR3 residues: CASSLDGSIGEAFF. The DNA for the CDR3 is TGTGCCAGCAGCTTAGACGGGAGCATTGGTGAAGCTTTCTTT.

The chain has TRBV11-2 and TRBJ2-3, with D unclear. Trimming pared 7 bases from V and 5 bases from J, leaving 13 bases between. Germline V gives CDR1 SGHAT, CDR2 FQNNGV. The CDR3 is 13 amino acids. In nucleotides, the CDR3 is TGTGCCAGCACGTCGGCGTATCAAGATACGCAGTATTTT. This sequence encodes CASTSAYQDTQYF.

Notes on this clonotype: A read error may account for a junction end that differs from germline. The chain joins TRBV5-5 to TRBJ1-5; D not resolved. This CDR3 contains 14 residues. Germline V gene data show CDR1 as SGHKS and CDR2 as YYEKEE (reference sequence). CDR3 sequence: CASSWDGGNQPQHF. The CDR3 DNA follows: TGCGCCAGCAGCTGGGATGGGGGCAATCAGCCCCAGCATTTT.

This clonotype was counted at least ten times. This chain joins TRBV19 and TRBJ2-2; the match to TRBD2 covers 7 bases. The CDR3 is 16 residues long. J gave up 6 bases and V 3 bases, and 10 bases lay outside the gene matches. Germline V CDR1 and CDR2: LNHDA, SQIVND (reference sequence). The CDR3 DNA reads TGTGCCAGTAGTATCGGTTGGGGGAGGGCCTCCGGGGAGCTGTTTTTT. It encodes CASSIGWGRASGELFF. Based on the CDR3 plus reference TRBV19 and TRBJ2-2, the full variable domain is DGGITQSPKYLFRKEGQNVTLSCEQNLNHDAMYWYRQDPGQGLRLIYYSQIVNDFQKGDIAEGYSVSREKKESFPLTVTSAQKNPTAFYLCASSIGWGRASGELFFGEGSRLTVL.

This chain joins TRBV5-6 and TRBJ2-5; D not certain. The DNA end favors TRBJ2-1, so the J call may be wrong. The CDR3 has 15 residues. Germline lookup yields CDR1 SGHDT and CDR2 YYEEEE. CDR3 loop: CASSLVPADYNEQFF. CDR3 DNA sequence: TGTGCCAGCAGCTTGGTTCCGGCAGACTACAATGAGCAGTTCTTC.

This clonotype has a count of ten or more. The junction and the germline gene differ at one end; a read error may be behind it. This rearrangement joins TRBV10-1 to TRBJ2-7, with D perhaps matching TRBD2 (6 bases). This CDR3 is built from 9 residues. The germline V gene has CDR1 WNHNN and CDR2 SYGVQD (reference sequence). The CDR3 spells CANCPGLLF. The CDR3 DNA sequence: TGCGCCAACTGTCCGGGACTTTTGTTC.

This clonotype appeared many times. This rearrangement joins TRBV7-6 to TRBJ1-2, with TRBD1 identical over 7 bases. Per the germline V gene, CDR1 is SGHVS and CDR2 is FNYEAQ. The junction had 20 bases not matched to a gene; V was cut back by 4 bases and J by 3 bases. This CDR3 has 19 residues. CDR3 region: CASSSRTILTGSYDYGYTF. Written as DNA, the CDR3 is TGTGCCAGCAGCTCCCGCACTATCCTGACAGGGTCGTACGACTATGGCTACACCTTC.

This clonotype was picked up many times. The chain recombines TRBV2 with TRBJ1-1; D is uncertain. Trimming took off 7 bases at V and 0 bases at J, with 12 bases between the two ends. The CDR3 sequence is 14 residues long. Germline values: CDR1 SNHLY, CDR2 FYNNEI. CDR3 sequence: CASTQLTVNTEAFF. In nucleotides, the CDR3 is TGTGCCAGCACCCAACTAACAGTGAACACTGAAGCTTTCTTT.

The sample holds many counts of this clonotype. This rearrangement joins TRBV4-3 to TRBJ2-7; 8 bases line up with TRBD1. CDR1 and CDR2 (germline): LGHNA, YSLEER. The CDR3 extends over 15 amino acids. Trimming took 1 base from V and 3 from J; bases not matched to a gene: 5. The CDR3 region has the DNA TGCGCCAGCAGCCAAGGTCGAGGGACAGGCTACGAGCAGTACTTC. Translating it yields CASSQGRGTGYEQYF.